A single sample gave rise to the 16 T cell receptor beta chains below, sequenced in a study of cytomegalovirus exposure and HLA in healthy donors. PCR involved 60 Vbeta and 13 Jbeta primers. TCRdb keeps only in-frame clones here, not all; method: immunoSEQ multiplex PCR. The table shows under 200,000 clones, with approximately 85% occurring only once. The sample comprised PBMCs. These receptors were obtained from a man in his late teens or twenties in good health and CMV-seropositive.

On this clone: The sample carries other DNA sequences with the same CDR3. The rearrangement uses TRBV7-2 and TRBJ2-7; 8 bases map to TRBD2. J was trimmed by 4 bases and V by 2 bases; bases with no gene match: 7. This CDR3 region has 15 residues. CDR1 and CDR2 from the germline V gene are SGHTA and FQGNSA. CDR3 DNA: TGTGCCAGCAGCTTAAATAGCGGGGAACCTTACGAGCAGTACTTC. This gives the protein CASSLNSGEPYEQYF.

The chain uses TRBV18 and TRBJ1-1, with a weak D call TRBD1 (6 bases). The CDR3 length is 14 residues. Germline V gives CDR1 KGHSH, CDR2 LQKENI. V lost 4 bases, J lost 7 bases, and 16 bases lay in between. Written as DNA, the CDR3 is TGTGCCAGCTCACGGGACGGGGGGGCAAATGAAGCTTTCTTT. Its protein product is CASSRDGGANEAFF.

The chain recombines TRBV6-5 with TRBJ2-3; tentatively, D is TRBD2 (6 bases). The germline gives CDR1 MNHEY, CDR2 SVGAGI. This CDR3 has 13 residues. Trimming left V 1 base short and J 4 bases short, with 6 bases between. In DNA form, the CDR3 reads TGTGCCAGCAGTTACTGGGGGGCAGATACGCAGTATTTT. Its translation is CASSYWGADTQYF.

V gene TRBV5-1 combines with J gene TRBJ2-5, with TRBD2 matching 8 bases. In germline, CDR1 is SGHRS, CDR2 YFSETQ. The CDR3 has 15 amino acids. V shed 0 bases, J shed 1 base, and the junction held 2 bases outside the gene matches. CDR3 DNA sequence: TGCGCCAGCAGCTTGGTTCTAGCGGGCCAAGAGACCCAGTACTTC. Translation gives CASSLVLAGQETQYF.

The J gene is TRBJ2-5, the V gene TRBV6-5, with D unresolved. This CDR3 is built from 15 residues. Germline V gives CDR1 MNHEY, CDR2 SVGAGI. V lost 6 bases and J 0 bases, leaving 14 bases between the germline ends. The CDR3 region has the DNA TGTGCCAGCAGCCGTTTAACAGTCCACCAAGAGACCCAGTACTTC. It encodes CASSRLTVHQETQYF.

The sample holds a few counts of this clone. The chain is built from TRBV5-6 and TRBJ2-2; possible D gene TRBD1, 5 bases. V was trimmed by 0 bases and J by 4 bases, leaving 10 bases between them. From germline, CDR1 is SGHDT and CDR2 YYEEEE. The CDR3 is made up of 15 amino acids. Written as DNA, the CDR3 is TGTGCCAGCAGCTTGGTTAGGGGCTTCACCGGGGAGCTGTTTTTT. Translated: CASSLVRGFTGELFF.

The chain uses TRBV9 and TRBJ2-7; D call uncertain. Germline CDR1 and CDR2: SGDLS and YYNGEE. Trimming removed 0 bases at V and 3 bases at J, with 10 bases between. The CDR3 contains 14 residues. The CDR3 DNA reads as TGTGCCAGCAGCGTAGACCTTGGAGACTACGAGCAGTACTTC. Its protein is CASSVDLGDYEQYF.

The gene calls are TRBV7-9 and TRBJ1-6, with 9 bases that match TRBD1. The germline V gene encodes CDR1 SEHNR and CDR2 FQNEAQ (reference sequence). The CDR3 is 15 amino acids. The trim removed 1 base at V and 10 bases at J, leaving 5 bases unmatched. CDR3 in amino acids: CASSLGDRASSPLHF. The CDR3 coding sequence is TGTGCCAGCAGCTTAGGGGACAGGGCTTCCTCACCCCTCCACTTT.

V usage is TRBV6-6 and J usage is TRBJ2-7, with TRBD1 identical over 9 bases. Unmatched junction bases numbered 13, after V lost 8 bases and J lost 11 bases. Per germline, CDR1 MNHNY and CDR2 SVGAGI (reference sequence). CDR3 length: 13 amino acids. This CDR3 is CASHYTHRDREYF. In nucleotides, the CDR3 is TGTGCCAGCCACTACACACACCGGGACAGGGAGTACTTC.

V usage is TRBV29-1 and J usage is TRBJ1-2; 7 bases match TRBD1. Looked up from germline, CDR1 is SQVTM and CDR2 is ANQGSEA. The trim removed 6 bases at V and 2 bases at J, leaving 9 bases unmatched. CDR3 size: 14 residues. The CDR3 sequence is CSVPTGIKNYGYTF. The CDR3 DNA is TGCAGCGTCCCGACAGGGATAAAAAACTATGGCTACACCTTC.

V usage is TRBV9 and J usage is TRBJ2-1, with TRBD2 as a possible D gene (6 bases). Looked up from germline, CDR1 is SGDLS and CDR2 is YYNGEE. The CDR3 runs 16 residues. V was clipped by 3 bases and J by 4 bases, with 17 bases between them. Written as DNA, the CDR3 is TGTGCCAGCAGCGCCCGTAGCGGTGGAAAGTACAATGAGCAGTTCTTC. Translating it yields CASSARSGGKYNEQFF.

J is TRBJ1-5 and V is TRBV2; no reliable D call. The germline V gene has CDR1 SNHLY and CDR2 FYNNEI. CDR3 length: 14 amino acids. V was pared by 2 bases and J by 3 bases, with 8 bases between. CDR3 DNA: TGTGCCAGCAGTGAAACAGAAATCAATCAGCCCCAGCATTTT. This gives the protein CASSETEINQPQHF. Combining the CDR3 with reference TRBV2 and TRBJ1-5 gives the whole variable domain EPEVTQTPSHQVTQMGQEVILRCVPISNHLYFYWYRQILGQKVEFLVSFYNNEISEKSEIFDDQFSVERPDGSNFTLKIRSTKLEDSAMYFCASSETEINQPQHFGDGTRLSIL.

The CDR3 reads CASSLTGVLYNEQFF. The CDR3 DNA reads TGTGCCAGCAGTTTAACAGGGGTTCTCTACAATGAGCAGTTCTTC. The chain carries TRBV27 and TRBJ2-1; 7 nucleotides agree with TRBD1. The V and J ends lost 2 bases and 3 bases, in that order; junction bases with no gene match: 4. Germline-derived CDR1 and CDR2 are MNHEY and SMNVEV (reference sequence). CDR3 length: 15 amino acids.

The genes are TRBV5-1 and TRBJ2-3; a weak D match, TRBD1 (6 bases). Germline CDR1 and CDR2: SGHRS and YFSETQ. V dropped 5 bases and J dropped 1 base, with 11 bases sitting between them. This CDR3 has 14 amino acids. This CDR3 reads CASRREGGTDTQYF. The CDR3 nucleotides are TGCGCCAGCAGAAGAGAGGGGGGCACAGATACGCAGTATTTT.

For the CDR3, the DNA is TGTGCCAGCCATTATACAGGGAACACTGAAGCTTTCTTT. Translation: CASHYTGNTEAFF. V usage is TRBV6-1 and J usage is TRBJ1-1; possible D gene TRBD1, 5 bases. The V gene's germline CDR1 is MNHNS and CDR2 SASEGT. The CDR3 has 13 amino acids. Trimming pared 8 bases from V and 1 base from J, leaving 11 bases between.

The chain uses TRBV7-7 and TRBJ2-7; possibly TRBD1 for D (5 bases). V was pared by 5 bases and J by 10 bases, with 21 bases between. Germline V gene data show CDR1 as SSHAT and CDR2 as FNYEAQ (reference sequence). The CDR3 spans 14 residues. In nucleotides, the CDR3 is TGTGCCAGCAGCCCCCTTACGAGTACAGGTATCCAGTACTTC. This encodes CASSPLTSTGIQYF.